Presented here are 7 T cell receptor beta chains from one specimen sequenced in a study of monozygotic twins with inflammatory bowel disease. TCRdb re-called the 5' RACE reads and shows each CDR3 protein once, DNA omitted. The listing contains over 130,000 distinct CDR3 sequences. Material for sequencing was blood. Receptor source: a human donor with ulcerative colitis or Crohn's disease, or a healthy co-twin of an affected twin (not recorded which).

The gene calls are TRBV20-1 and TRBJ2-2; the TCRdb call, TRBD1, lacks DNA for checking. Germline V lookup: CDR1 DFQATT, CDR2 SNEGSKA (reference sequence). CDR3 length: 14 residues. CDR3 protein: CSARSGFGTGELFF.

The chain combines TRBV5-1 with TRBJ1-1; the TCRdb D gene call, TRBD1, has no DNA to confirm it. Germline V CDR1 and CDR2: SGHRS, YFSETQ. The length of the CDR3 is 13 residues. Here the CDR3 reads CASRVSGYTEAFF.

The chain couples TRBV7-3 to TRBJ1-2; TCRdb proposes TRBD1, but this gene call is untestable without DNA. In germline, CDR1 is SGHTA, CDR2 FQGTGA. This CDR3 spans 15 amino acids. The chain's CDR3 is CASSLTGVFGYGYTF.

The chain uses TRBV7-2 and TRBJ1-4; checking the TCRdb D call of TRBD1 is not possible without DNA. Germline V gene lookup returns CDR1 SGHTA and CDR2 FQGNSA. The CDR3 consists of 17 residues. The CDR3 sequence: CASSLAMRGATNEKLFF.

The rearrangement links TRBV3-1 to TRBJ2-3; TCRdb proposes TRBD2, but this gene call is untestable without DNA. CDR3 length: 18 residues. The germline V gene has CDR1 LGHDT and CDR2 YNNKEL (reference sequence). This CDR3 reads CASSQGTSGGPSTDTQYF.

The chain uses TRBV9 and TRBJ2-5; TCRdb lists TRBD1, though no DNA is available to test this call. The germline V gene has CDR1 SGDLS and CDR2 YYNGEE. The CDR3 consists of 16 residues. CDR3 sequence reads: CASSVPGTGIQETQYF.

The chain links TRBV7-3 to TRBJ2-1. CDR1 and CDR2 from the germline V gene are SGHTA and FQGTGA. There are 15 residues in the CDR3. The CDR3 reads CASSSPGDVSNEQFF.